The 16 T cell receptor beta chains in this list originate from one sample, sequenced in a study of blood T cell repertoires in COVID-19. Method: immunoSEQ multiplex PCR; TCRdb's copy keeps in-frame clones and lacks some. The repertoire has roughly 180,000 clones, 81% of them found once; the top ten carry 8% to 13%. The sequenced material came from peripheral blood. These receptors all come from a woman in her forties with COVID-19, enrolled during active disease.

The chain uses TRBV28 and TRBJ2-7; 11 positions agree with TRBD2. V gave up 3 bases and J gave up 12 bases; unmatched junction bases: 7. Germline lookup yields CDR1 MDHEN and CDR2 SYDVKM. This CDR3 comprises 13 residues. The CDR3 DNA follows: TGTGCCAGCAGTTTTACTAGCGGGAGAGGTTTGTACTTC. This sequence encodes CASSFTSGRGLYF. Drawing the rest from reference TRBV28 and TRBJ2-7, the complete variable domain is DVKVTQSSRYLVKRTGEKVFLECVQDMDHENMFWYRQDPGLGLRLIYFSYDVKMKEKGDIPEGYSVSREKKERFSLILESASTNQTSMYLCASSFTSGRGLYFGPGTRLTVT.

The J gene is TRBJ1-3, the V gene TRBV5-1; D not certain. Per germline, CDR1 SGHRS and CDR2 YFSETQ. Trimming shortened V by 3 bases and J by 0 bases, and 7 bases separated the two germline ends. This CDR3 has 14 amino acids. The CDR3 region is CASSSSLSGNTIYF. The CDR3 DNA reads TGCGCCAGCAGCTCGTCCCTCTCTGGAAACACCATATATTTT.

This clone was counted ten times or more. The chain combines TRBV3-1 (or the pseudogene TRBV3-2) with TRBJ2-1; TRBD2 matches 9 bases. There are 14 residues in the CDR3. Looked up from germline, CDR1 is LGHDT and CDR2 is YNNKEL (reference sequence). The V gene end was trimmed by 8 bases and the J gene end by 7 bases; junction bases not matched to a gene: 9. The CDR3 protein is CASRRGGGGNEQFF. CDR3 nucleotide sequence: TGTGCCAGCCGGCGTGGCGGGGGGGGTAATGAGCAGTTCTTC.

V usage is TRBV28 and J usage is TRBJ2-7, with D possibly being TRBD1 (6 bases). Germline CDR1 and CDR2: MDHEN and SYDVKM. CDR3 size: 14 residues. V was cut by 3 bases and J by 3 bases, with 12 bases left in between. CDR3 nucleotide sequence: TGTGCCAGCAGTTTTCACAGGGTCGGCTACGAGCAGTACTTC. Residues: CASSFHRVGYEQYF.

V usage is TRBV28 and J usage is TRBJ2-3; 8 nucleotides agree with TRBD1. The ends lost 5 bases at V and 5 bases at J; junction bases unmatched: 12. Germline lookup yields CDR1 MDHEN and CDR2 SYDVKM. The CDR3 is 16 amino acids. The CDR3 region has the DNA TGTGCCAGCAGTGCCTTCACGGACAGGGACAAAGATACGCAGTATTTT. Its translation is CASSAFTDRDKDTQYF.

This chain joins TRBV7-8 and TRBJ1-1; 7 nucleotides align to TRBD1. Unmatched junction bases numbered 2, after V lost 3 bases and J lost 1 base. Germline V gene data show CDR1 as SGHVS and CDR2 as FQNEAQ. This CDR3 is built from 14 residues. The CDR3 DNA is TGTGCCAGCAGCTTGGGACAGTGGAACACTGAAGCTTTCTTT. This sequence encodes CASSLGQWNTEAFF.

This chain's CDR3 is CASSYLGARTEAFF. The CDR3 region has the DNA TGTGCCAGCAGTTATCTGGGGGCGAGGACTGAAGCTTTCTTT. The chain links TRBV6-5 to TRBJ1-1, with a possible D match to TRBD1 (6 bases). Trimming left V 3 bases short and J 5 bases short, with 13 bases between. Germline values: CDR1 MNHEY, CDR2 SVGAGI. The CDR3 sequence is 14 residues long.

The rearrangement joins TRBV19 to TRBJ2-1; TRBD2 matches at 7 bases. CDR3 length: 16 amino acids. Germline CDR1 is LNHDA and CDR2 is SQIVND (reference sequence). V was clipped by 7 bases and J by 7 bases; unmatched bases: 16. The CDR3 here is CASNPGWREPGNEQFF. The DNA for the CDR3 is TGTGCCAGTAACCCTGGGTGGCGGGAGCCGGGAAATGAGCAGTTCTTC.

The CDR3 reads CASSTDRPRNSPLHF. The DNA of the CDR3 is TGTGCCAGCAGCACCGACAGGCCAAGGAATTCACCCCTCCACTTT. The chain carries TRBV6-2 or TRBV6-3 and TRBJ1-6; perhaps TRBD1 as D (6 bases). CDR3 length: 15 amino acids. The V end lost 6 bases, the J end lost 7 bases, and 16 bases lay between the germline ends. Germline V gene data show CDR1 as MNHEY and CDR2 as SVGEGT.

The chain employs TRBV14 and TRBJ1-2, with D possibly TRBD1 on 5 matching bases. V lost 6 bases to trimming and J lost 5 bases, with 16 bases between them. From germline, CDR1 is SGHDN and CDR2 FVKESK. The CDR3 spans 14 residues. The CDR3 nucleotides read TGTGCCAGCAGTAAGACCGGGGGAGTTTATGGCTACACCTTC. It yields the protein CASSKTGGVYGYTF.

V is TRBV7-9 and J is TRBJ1-6; possibly TRBD1 for D (5 bases). The CDR3 loop spans 16 amino acids. V was clipped by 5 bases and J by 8 bases, with 19 bases between them. The germline gives CDR1 SEHNR, CDR2 FQNEAQ (reference sequence). CDR3 coding DNA: TGTGCCAGCAGCCCCAAGGGTAGGGGCCGGGATTCACCCCTCCACTTT. Amino acids: CASSPKGRGRDSPLHF.

Notes on this clone: The same CDR3 is also encoded by other DNA sequences in this sample. The chain links TRBV5-1 to TRBJ2-7, with unresolved D. Germline assignment: CDR1 SGHRS and CDR2 YFSETQ. The ends were cut back, 0 bases at V and 0 bases at J, with 4 bases in the middle. The CDR3 is made up of 13 amino acids. The CDR3 coding sequence is TGCGCCAGCAGCTTGGCAGGCTCCTACGAGCAGTACTTC. Translation: CASSLAGSYEQYF.

V gene TRBV6-5 combines with J gene TRBJ2-1, with D unresolved. Germline lookup yields CDR1 MNHEY and CDR2 SVGAGI. The CDR3 has 16 amino acids. Trimming cost V 0 bases and J 5 bases, with 14 bases left between them. The DNA of the CDR3 is TGTGCCAGCAGTTACTCCCCCAGGCTGACCAACAATGAGCAGTTCTTC. It yields the protein CASSYSPRLTNNEQFF.

V usage is TRBV3-1 (or the pseudogene TRBV3-2) and J usage is TRBJ2-1; 9 bases agree with TRBD2. Trimming removed 2 bases from V and 4 bases from J; junction bases left unmatched: 3. Germline V gene lookup returns CDR1 LGHDT and CDR2 YNNKEL (reference sequence). The CDR3 extends over 15 amino acids. CDR3 in amino acids: CASSQLTSGYNEQFF. The CDR3 coding sequence is TGTGCCAGCAGCCAACTTACTAGCGGGTACAATGAGCAGTTCTTC.

The chain carries TRBV12-3 or TRBV12-4 and TRBJ1-6; D not certain. The CDR3 consists of 13 residues. Trimming left V 1 base short and J 14 bases short, with 12 bases between. The CDR3 sequence is CASSLGVASTLHF. CDR3 nucleotides: TGTGCCAGCAGTTTAGGAGTAGCGAGCACCCTCCACTTT.

The CDR3 here is CASSLGLRRSTGELFF. CDR3 DNA: TGTGCCAGCAGCTTAGGATTGCGGCGTAGCACCGGGGAGCTGTTTTTT. This chain uses TRBV7-2 with TRBJ2-2; no definite D call. CDR1 and CDR2 (germline): SGHTA, FQGNSA. This CDR3 contains 16 residues. Deletions cut 1 base from V and 4 bases from J, with 13 bases between. Looking up the rest from reference TRBV7-2 and TRBJ2-2 gives the full variable domain: GAGVSQSPSNKVTEKGKDVELRCDPISGHTALYWYRQSLGQGLEFLIYFQGNSAPDKSGLPSDRFSAERTGGSVSTLTIQRTQQEDSAVYLCASSLGLRRSTGELFFGEGSRLTVL.